The present entry profiles one T cell receptor beta chain with its context. Antigen specificity is unknown. These data come from a study of cytotoxic CD8 clonotypes in ibrutinib-treated CLL. Across the whole study: Results showed approximately 25 partial and 2 complete responses; following median roughly 70 months, approximately 14 remained remitted, around twelve advanced. Timing of response sample collection was a median roughly twelve months after treatment start, with a range of 6 to 36. General study results and limits: Public clonotypes occurred uncommonly; on treatment, they contracted or remained stable.

This CDR3 comprises 13 residues. Between the trimmed V and J ends, which lost 0 bases and 5 bases, there was a span of 5 bases. Germline values: CDR1 SGHRS, CDR2 YFSETQ. The protocol was immunoSEQ multiplex PCR, while the TCRdb copy is restricted to in-frame clones and leaves out a portion. The sample lists 150,000 or so clones; around 82% were seen once. The receptor was derived from a human donor with chronic lymphocytic leukemia. The chain carries TRBV5-1 and TRBJ2-2, with no clear D. Sample: PBMCs, taken after 36 months of ibrutinib treatment. CDR3 coding DNA: TGCGCCAGCAGCTTGGCAGTTACCGGGGAGCTGTTTTTT. Protein sequence: CASSLAVTGELFF.